This T cell receptor (beta chain) appears in the sequencing data of a study of blood T cells in healthy people across ages. The CDR3 extends over 14 amino acids. Germline assignment: CDR1 SGHVS and CDR2 FQNEAQ. Sample-barcoded 5' priming and a J-beta primer mix drove a second PCR of roughly 6 to 12 cycles. TCRdb re-analysed the 5' RACE reads in MiXCR, keeping a single row per CDR3 protein. The table shows over 750,000 distinct CDR3 sequences, with roughly 25% occurring only once. These data also featured in a second study, about T cells of mothers and their children.

The receptor was derived from a boy younger than 18 in good health. The rearrangement links TRBV7-8 to TRBJ2-7, with a possible D match to TRBD2 (5 bases). The end of the DNA is better explained by TRBJ2-5, so the J call may be wrong. What was sequenced was blood. The CDR3 bases are TGTGCCAGCAGCCTTCGGACTTTTCAAGAGACCCAGTACTTC. It specifies CASSLRTFQETQYF.